Shown below are 22 T cell receptor beta chains from a single sample sequenced in a study of T cell changes during pregnancy in multiple sclerosis. The repertoire was sequenced with immunoSEQ multiplex PCR; TCRdb's copy has only in-frame clones and lacks some. The table records about 49,000 clones, 90% of them present only once. Sample: peripheral blood, taken after pregnancy. The receptors derive from a female donor in good health, enrolled as a control in a pregnancy study.

In this sample, this clone turned up once. CDR3 DNA: TGTGCCAGCAGCGTAGGTAGTTCGACAGTAAACTACAATGAGCAGTTCTTC. Translating gives CASSVGSSTVNYNEQFF. The V call is TRBV9, the J call TRBJ2-1; weak D call: TRBD1 (5 bases). Deletions cut 0 bases from V and 3 bases from J, with 16 bases between. The CDR3 runs 17 residues. Per germline, CDR1 SGDLS and CDR2 YYNGEE. Supplemented by reference TRBV9 and TRBJ2-1, the full variable domain reads DSGVTQTPKHLITATGQRVTLRCSPRSGDLSVYWYQQSLDQGLQFLIQYYNGEERAKGNILERFSAQQFPDLHSELNLSSLELGDSALYFCASSVGSSTVNYNEQFFGPGTRLTVL.

The chain employs TRBV5-4 and TRBJ2-7, with 10 nucleotides matching TRBD2. V lost 1 base and J lost 7; bases outside the gene matches: 5. Germline V gene data show CDR1 as SGHNT and CDR2 as YYREEE (reference sequence). The CDR3 runs 14 residues. DNA for the CDR3: TGTGCCAGCAGCTTGAGCGGGAGGGCCAGGGAGCAGTACTTC. Its translation: CASSLSGRAREQYF.

This chain uses TRBV7-7 with TRBJ2-5; D possibly corresponds to TRBD2 (5 bases). V gave up 5 bases and J gave up 1 base, with 11 bases separating them. The germline CDR1 and CDR2 sequences are SSHAT and FNYEAQ (reference sequence). CDR3 size: 14 residues. Here the CDR3 DNA reads TGTGCCAGCAGCCGTGCGGGCTCCCAAGAGACCCAGTACTTC. This encodes CASSRAGSQETQYF. Full variable domain (missing parts from reference TRBV7-7 and TRBJ2-5): GAGVSQSPRYKVTKRGQDVTLRCDPISSHATLYWYQQALGQGPEFLTYFNYEAQPDKSGLPSDRFSAERPEGSISTLTIQRTEQRDSAMYRCASSRAGSQETQYFGPGTRLLVL.

The chain carries TRBV5-4 and TRBJ2-3; 13 bases agree with TRBD2. The germline gives CDR1 SGHNT, CDR2 YYREEE (reference sequence). The CDR3 loop spans 16 amino acids. The V segment lost 4 bases and the J segment 4 bases; nucleotides outside the gene matches: 6. The CDR3: CASSAGLAGKADTQYF. The CDR3 nucleotides are TGTGCCAGCAGCGCGGGACTAGCGGGGAAGGCAGATACGCAGTATTTT.

V is TRBV7-6 and J is TRBJ2-2; 9 positions match TRBD1. The CDR3 is made up of 18 amino acids. Trimming removed 1 base from V and 0 bases from J; junction bases left unmatched: 6. Germline assignment: CDR1 SGHVS and CDR2 FNYEAQ. Here the CDR3 reads CASSLVTRQGANTGELFF. The CDR3 nucleotides read TGTGCCAGCAGCTTAGTCACCCGACAGGGGGCGAACACCGGGGAGCTGTTTTTT. Using reference TRBV7-6 and TRBJ2-2 for the parts outside the CDR3, the full variable domain is GAGVSQSPRYKVTKRGQDVALRCDPISGHVSLYWYRQALGQGPEFLTYFNYEAQQDKSGLPNDRFSAERPEGSISTLTIQRTEQRDSAMYRCASSLVTRQGANTGELFFGEGSRLTVL.

V usage is TRBV7-2 and J usage is TRBJ1-2; 7 bases are a match to TRBD1. The V gene end was trimmed by 0 bases and the J gene end by 8 bases; junction bases not matched to a gene: 9. The CDR3 length is 15 residues. CDR1 is SGHTA, CDR2 FQGNSA, per germline. For the CDR3, the DNA is TGTGCCAGCAGCTTAGCGTGGGAACAGGGGAAGGGCTACACCTTC. This translates into CASSLAWEQGKGYTF.

This clone came up a few times. This rearrangement joins TRBV19 to TRBJ1-2; 10 bases are shared with TRBD1. Germline CDR1 LNHDA, CDR2 SQIVND (reference sequence). After removal of 8 bases from V and 2 bases from J, the junction contained 5 bases not matched to a gene. This CDR3 contains 14 residues. In DNA, the CDR3 is TGTGCCAGTGGTGACAGGGGGCGGAACTATGGCTACACCTTC. Protein: CASGDRGRNYGYTF.

This clone appeared a single time. The J gene is TRBJ2-2, the V gene TRBV6-5, with 8 bases that match TRBD2. Trimming removed 4 bases from V and 5 bases from J; junction bases left unmatched: 6. The CDR3 is made up of 15 amino acids. The germline CDR1 and CDR2 sequences are MNHEY and SVGAGI. CDR3 in amino acids: CASSSVVAGTGELFF. The CDR3 coding sequence is TGTGCCAGCAGTTCCGTGGTAGCGGGGACCGGGGAGCTGTTTTTT.

The V call is TRBV11-3, the J call TRBJ2-1, with 8 bases identical to TRBD1. The CDR3 extends over 16 amino acids. The trim removed 5 bases at V and 0 bases at J, leaving 6 bases unmatched. Germline V gene sequence: CDR1 SGHNT, CDR2 YENEEA. The CDR3 is CASSLAGTGSYNEQFF. Written as DNA, the CDR3 is TGTGCCAGCAGCCTAGCTGGGACAGGCTCCTACAATGAGCAGTTCTTC. The complete variable domain, with remaining parts taken from reference TRBV11-3 and TRBJ2-1, reads EAGVVQSPRYKIIEKKQPVAFWCNPISGHNTLYWYLQNLGQGPELLIRYENEEAVDDSQLPKDRFSAERLKGVDSTLKIQPAELGDSAVYLCASSLAGTGSYNEQFFGPGTRLTVL.

J is TRBJ1-5 and V is TRBV5-5; maybe TRBD1 (5 bases). Germline lookup yields CDR1 SGHKS and CDR2 YYEKEE (reference sequence). This CDR3 spans 13 amino acids. Trimming pared 4 bases from V and 6 bases from J, leaving 11 bases between. For the CDR3, the DNA is TGTGCCAGCAGCCGGGGGGGGACTCAGCCCCAGCATTTT. Protein product: CASSRGGTQPQHF.

Only one count was recorded for this clone. The V gene is TRBV4-2, the J gene TRBJ1-2, with 7 bases matching TRBD1. Trimming cost V 4 bases and J 8 bases; bases outside gene matches: 13. The CDR3 consists of 15 residues. Germline CDR1 and CDR2: LGHNA and YNFKEQ. This CDR3 reads CASSPPGQPFTGYTF. The CDR3 DNA reads TGTGCCAGCAGCCCCCCGGGACAGCCTTTTACCGGCTACACCTTC.

The gene calls are TRBV11-2 and TRBJ1-3; no clear D. Germline V gene lookup returns CDR1 SGHAT and CDR2 FQNNGV. V lost 5 bases, J lost 8 bases, and 7 bases lay in between. The CDR3 spans 11 residues. The CDR3 here is CASSPRDTIYF. The CDR3 DNA follows: TGTGCCAGCAGCCCGAGGGACACCATATATTTT.

The V gene is TRBV7-9, the J gene TRBJ2-3; 16 bases are a match to TRBD2. The CDR3 sequence is 17 residues long. Germline V gives CDR1 SEHNR, CDR2 FQNEAQ (reference sequence). V trimming: 5 bases; J trimming: 4 bases; junction bases outside the gene matches: 6. CDR3 in DNA: TGTGCCAGCAGCAAGGGACTAGCGGGAGGGCCGGCAGATACGCAGTATTTT. Encoded protein: CASSKGLAGGPADTQYF.

The chain carries TRBV7-3 and TRBJ2-2, with 10 positions matching TRBD1. With 3 bases clipped from V and 2 bases from J, the junction kept 0 bases outside the gene matches. The CDR3 loop spans 15 amino acids. CDR1 is SGHTA, CDR2 FQGTGA, per germline. The CDR3 loop reads CASSLTGGNTGELFF. The CDR3 DNA is TGTGCCAGCAGCTTGACAGGGGGCAACACCGGGGAGCTGTTTTTT.

The rearrangement uses TRBV30 and TRBJ2-7; D gene unclear. Germline V lookup: CDR1 GTSNPN, CDR2 SVGIG (reference sequence). Between the trimmed V and J ends, which lost 1 base and 0 bases, there was a span of 13 bases. This CDR3 is built from 15 residues. The CDR3 loop reads CAWSASTPSSYEQYF. As DNA, the CDR3 is TGTGCCTGGAGTGCCTCTACACCTAGCTCCTACGAGCAGTACTTC.

The V gene is TRBV19, the J gene TRBJ1-1; tentative D call: TRBD1 (5 bases). The CDR3 runs 13 residues. Germline V gene lookup returns CDR1 LNHDA and CDR2 SQIVND (reference sequence). Trimming shortened V by 3 bases and J by 3 bases, and 8 bases separated the two germline ends. The CDR3 loop reads CASSIQGHTEAFF. CDR3 nucleotides: TGTGCCAGTAGTATTCAGGGTCACACTGAAGCTTTCTTT.

The chain uses TRBV10-1 and TRBJ2-7; D is possibly TRBD1 (6 bases). V dropped 5 bases and J dropped 5 bases, with 10 bases sitting between them. Germline CDR1 WNHNN, CDR2 SYGVQD (reference sequence). This CDR3 spans 12 amino acids. The CDR3 loop reads CASSLDSHEQYF. The CDR3 region has the DNA TGCGCCAGCAGTTTGGACAGCCACGAGCAGTACTTC.

This clone was seen a handful of times. The chain is built from TRBV7-9 and TRBJ2-1; 10 bases match TRBD1. V dropped 5 bases and J dropped 1; count of bases not matched to a gene: 2. Germline lookup yields CDR1 SEHNR and CDR2 FQNEAQ (reference sequence). The CDR3 spans 15 residues. This CDR3 reads CASSQDRGSYNEQFF. In DNA form, the CDR3 reads TGTGCCAGCAGCCAGGACAGGGGGTCCTACAATGAGCAGTTCTTC.

In its sample, this clone was seen once. V and J are TRBV28 and TRBJ2-7; 7 bases align to TRBD2. V shed 2 bases and J 4 bases; nucleotides not matched to a gene: 5. Germline CDR1 is MDHEN and CDR2 is SYDVKM. The CDR3 has 14 amino acids. CDR3 coding DNA: TGTGCCAGCAGTTTAGCGGGAGTCGGGTACGAGCAGTACTTC. This encodes CASSLAGVGYEQYF.

The rearrangement joins TRBV11-2 to TRBJ2-7; 12 bases are a match to TRBD2. CDR1 is SGHAT, CDR2 FQNNGV, per germline. V lost 6 bases to trimming and J lost 4 bases; unmatched junction nucleotides: 7. The CDR3 runs to 15 residues. The CDR3 loop is CASRQTSGGSYEQYF. CDR3 nucleotide sequence: TGTGCCAGCAGGCAAACTAGCGGGGGGAGTTACGAGCAGTACTTC.

The V gene is TRBV4-2, the J gene TRBJ2-1; the match to TRBD2 covers 14 bases. The V and J ends lost 1 base and 3 bases, in that order; junction bases with no gene match: 2. This CDR3 has 17 residues. Germline assignment: CDR1 LGHNA and CDR2 YNFKEQ. The chain's CDR3 is CASSQGLAGGLYNEQFF. The CDR3 DNA follows: TGTGCCAGCAGCCAAGGACTAGCGGGGGGGCTCTACAATGAGCAGTTCTTC.

The genes are TRBV28 and TRBJ2-4; TRBD2 matches 10 bases. Looked up from germline, CDR1 is MDHEN and CDR2 is SYDVKM. The ends lost 1 base at V and 8 bases at J; junction bases unmatched: 14. This CDR3 is 18 amino acids long. Here the CDR3 reads CASSLLFMTASGRDIQYF. CDR3 bases: TGTGCCAGCAGTTTATTATTTATGACGGCTAGCGGGAGAGACATTCAGTACTTC.